These 2 T cell receptor beta chains were sequenced from one sample in a study of T cell responses to AZD1222 COVID-19 vaccine. Some clones are missing from TCRdb's copy, which holds only in-frame ones; the method was immunoSEQ multiplex PCR. The sample shows under 140,000 clones, about nine tenths of them seen only once. The specimen was peripheral blood, collected on day 0 of AZD1222 vaccination. The receptors derive from an adult in good health.

This chain links TRBV11-2 with TRBJ1-1; D might be TRBD1 (5 bases). CDR1 is SGHAT, CDR2 FQNNGV, per germline. V gave up 1 base and J gave up 5 bases, with 11 bases separating them. The CDR3 contains 14 residues. The CDR3 reads CASSLVGGETEAFF. The CDR3, as DNA: TGTGCCAGCAGCTTAGTGGGGGGAGAGACTGAAGCTTTCTTT.

This clone was seen just once. The chain uses TRBV19 and TRBJ1-1, with unresolved D. The V and J ends lost 8 bases and 3 bases respectively, with 13 bases between them. CDR1 and CDR2 (germline): LNHDA, SQIVND (reference sequence). The CDR3 is made up of 13 amino acids. This CDR3 reads CASGHGLDTEAFF. CDR3 sequence (DNA): TGTGCCAGTGGTCATGGGTTGGACACTGAAGCTTTCTTT.